This TCR beta chain was obtained from a study of blood T cell repertoires in COVID-19. About the research overall: COVID-19 samples, acute and convalescent, were from the United States, Italy and Spain. Sample material is recorded as cDNA or gDNA derived from T cells, B-cell-depleted T cells, or PBMCs.

Those who participated ranged in age from roughly 18 to 90 years and resided in around 22 US areas. Repertoires were generated with immunoSEQ multiplex PCR, while TCRdb's copy carries only in-frame clones and drops some. Counted here are about 360,000 clones, around 87% occurring once; the ten biggest clones make up around 1.9%. This CDR3 is built from 16 residues. V was pared by 2 bases and J by 8 bases, with 10 bases of the junction left unmatched. CDR1 is MDHEN, CDR2 SYDVKM, per germline. This TCR came from a man in his forties in a cohort exposed to, infected with or recovered from COVID-19 (not recorded which). Material: PBMCs or T cells enriched from blood (not recorded which). J is TRBJ2-1 and V is TRBV28; 9 bases are a match to TRBD1. The CDR3 here is CASSLKGQGRRHEQFF. In nucleotides, the CDR3 is TGTGCCAGCAGTTTAAAAGGACAGGGGCGCAGGCATGAGCAGTTCTTC.